The sample holds a few counts of the clone carrying this TCR beta chain. The target antigen is unknown. The data originate from a study of cytomegalovirus exposure and HLA in healthy donors. PCR used 60 Vbeta primers and 13 Jbeta primers. Only in-frame clones appear in the TCRdb table, and some are missing; sequencing was by immunoSEQ multiplex PCR. The sample records roughly 100,000 clones, 64% being singletons. Study-wide findings and caveats: It is likely that the observed cluster of highly shared sequence variants was a sequencing artifact. More than 15,000 TCR beta sequences were associated with HLA alleles at 0.05 false discovery rate in a later analysis.

Germline CDR1 is WSHSY and CDR2 is SAAADI. CDR3 length equals 16 residues. V was shortened by 8 bases and J by 0 bases, with 19 bases between the two germline ends. Sequencing input: PBMCs. The rearrangement joins TRBV10-2 to TRBJ1-2, with D uncertain. The receptor's source is a man aged 55 to 69 in good health and CMV-seronegative. For the CDR3, the DNA is TGCGCCAGCCGCCCCGCAGCAAGCACTACTAACTATGGCTACACCTTC. Its protein is CASRPAASTTNYGYTF.